This TCR beta chain emerged from a study of control samples from healthy donors and cancer patients. This table comes from immunoSEQ multiplex PCR, and its TCRdb copy is limited to in-frame clones, with some not included. The sample includes approximately 58,000 clones, around 87% of them seen just once. The germline V and J ends were trimmed by 1 base and 4 bases, with 13 bases remaining between them. The CDR3 spans 15 residues. CDR1 is SGHAT and CDR2 is FQNNGV in the germline V gene. This TCR was recovered from a woman aged 60-75 years with lung cancer. This sequence joins TRBV11-2 and TRBJ1-2, with D maybe TRBD1 (5 bases). The sequenced sample consisted of PBMCs. CDR3 coding DNA: TGTGCCAGCAGCTTAGTGGGACGGGAGGGCTATGGCTACACCTTC. This encodes CASSLVGREGYGYTF.